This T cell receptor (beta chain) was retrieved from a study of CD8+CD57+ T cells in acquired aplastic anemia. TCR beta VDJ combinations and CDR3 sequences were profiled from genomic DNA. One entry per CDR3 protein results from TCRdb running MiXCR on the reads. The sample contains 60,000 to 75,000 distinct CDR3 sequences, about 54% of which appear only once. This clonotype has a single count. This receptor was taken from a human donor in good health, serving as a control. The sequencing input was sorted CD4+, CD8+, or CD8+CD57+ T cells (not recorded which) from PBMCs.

CDR3 in DNA: TGTGCCAGCAGTTACCTTGAGACCCAGTACTTC. Protein sequence: CASSYLETQYF. V is TRBV6-6 and J is TRBJ2-5; D gene uncertain. The CDR3 length is 11 residues. The germline V gene encodes CDR1 MNHNY and CDR2 SVGAGI (reference sequence). With 2 bases removed from V and 5 bases from J, the gap between germline ends came to 3 bases.